Following are 9 T cell receptor beta chains from one sample sequenced in a study of control samples from healthy donors and cancer patients. The protocol was immunoSEQ multiplex PCR, while the TCRdb copy is restricted to in-frame clones and leaves out a portion. The profile shows 70,000 or so clones, over 75% of them singletons. The specimen was blood. These receptors were collected from a middle-aged man in good health.

This rearrangement joins TRBV27 to TRBJ2-1; 10 nucleotides line up with TRBD1. V gave up 8 bases and J gave up 3 bases; unmatched junction bases: 7. Germline lookup yields CDR1 MNHEY and CDR2 SMNVEV (reference sequence). This CDR3 spans 15 amino acids. The CDR3 nucleotides read TGTGCCAGCCGCGACAGGGGGCTGGTCTACAATGAGCAGTTCTTC. Amino acids: CASRDRGLVYNEQFF.

The chain joins TRBV11-2 to TRBJ2-3; possible D gene TRBD2, 6 bases. V lost 1 base and J 0 bases, leaving 11 bases between the germline ends. This CDR3 is built from 16 residues. Germline CDR1 and CDR2: SGHAT and FQNNGV. The CDR3: CASSLGDWISTDTQYF. DNA of the CDR3: TGTGCCAGCAGCTTAGGGGACTGGATAAGCACAGATACGCAGTATTTT.

The chain carries TRBV20-1 and TRBJ1-5; D may be TRBD1 (6 bases). The ends were cut back, 3 bases at V and 0 bases at J, with 12 bases in the middle. The CDR3 runs 15 residues. Germline-derived CDR1 and CDR2 are DFQATT and SNEGSKA (reference sequence). The CDR3 reads CSASGQSDSNQPQHF. Here the CDR3 DNA reads TGCAGTGCTAGTGGACAGTCCGATAGCAATCAGCCCCAGCATTTT.

The genes are TRBV28 and TRBJ1-4, with TRBD1 identical over 8 bases. CDR1 is MDHEN and CDR2 is SYDVKM in the germline V gene. The CDR3 covers 14 residues. Trimming took 4 bases from V and 7 from J; bases not matched to a gene: 5. In DNA form, the CDR3 reads TGTGCCAGCAGTTCCGGACAGGGAGGTGAAAAACTGTTTTTT. Translation: CASSSGQGGEKLFF.

The chain uses TRBV5-6 and TRBJ2-3; maybe TRBD2 (5 bases). CDR1 SGHDT and CDR2 YYEEEE come from the germline V gene. V was clipped by 1 base and J by 5 bases, with 11 bases between them. The CDR3 sequence is 14 residues long. CDR3: CASSLWASLDTQYF. The CDR3 nucleotides read TGTGCCAGCAGCTTGTGGGCTAGCCTAGATACGCAGTATTTT.

The CDR3 sequence: CASSWGQISNEQFF. Written as DNA, the CDR3 is TGTGCCAGCAGCTGGGGACAGATCTCCAATGAGCAGTTCTTC. V usage is TRBV3-1 (or the pseudogene TRBV3-2) and J usage is TRBJ2-1; 7 bases match TRBD1. Germline V lookup: CDR1 LGHDT, CDR2 YNNKEL (reference sequence). Germline trimming cut 5 bases from V and 6 bases from J; bases unmatched to any gene: 7. The CDR3 consists of 14 residues.

This clone was counted a single time. A read error may account for a junction end that differs from germline. V usage is TRBV6-6 and J usage is TRBJ1-5; 9 bases are a match to TRBD1. The germline gives CDR1 MNHNY, CDR2 SVGAGI (reference sequence). The CDR3 has 11 amino acids. The chain's CDR3 is CASSFRDRESF. CDR3 nucleotides: TGTGCCAGCAGTTTTCGGGACAGGGAAAGTTTT.

In the case of this clone: The same CDR3 can be traced to other DNA sequences in this sample. The chain has TRBV6-5 and TRBJ2-7, with 9 bases fitting TRBD1. This CDR3 contains 13 residues. V was pared by 4 bases and J by 6 bases, with 4 bases of the junction left unmatched. The germline CDR1 and CDR2 sequences are MNHEY and SVGAGI. The CDR3: CASSSQGAGEQYF. CDR3 in DNA: TGTGCCAGCAGTTCACAGGGGGCAGGCGAGCAGTACTTC.

J is TRBJ1-1 and V is TRBV27; TRBD1 is a possible D gene (5 bases). The CDR3 extends over 13 amino acids. The germline V gene has CDR1 MNHEY and CDR2 SMNVEV (reference sequence). The V end lost 1 base, the J end lost 4 bases, and 7 bases lay between the germline ends. Here the CDR3 reads CASSLLGGTEAFF. CDR3 sequence (DNA): TGTGCCAGCAGTTTATTGGGGGGCACTGAAGCTTTCTTT.